A single sample gave rise to the 9 T cell receptor beta chains below, sequenced in a study of Ad26.COV2.S vaccination and SARS-CoV-2 variants. Clones were read by immunoSEQ multiplex PCR, and TCRdb kept only the in-frame ones, dropping some. Seen here are 180,000 or so clones, around nine tenths observed once, and the top ten hold about 5.5%. Source: peripheral blood, taken after recovery from COVID-19. All receptors come from a human donor who had recovered from COVID-19.

The chain carries TRBV10-3 and TRBJ2-1; 10 bases match TRBD2. CDR1 is ENHRY, CDR2 SYGVKD, per germline. This CDR3 is 18 amino acids long. J gave up 0 bases and V 3 bases, and 8 bases lay outside the gene matches. This CDR3 reads CAISESTSGESSYNEQFF. CDR3 nucleotides: TGTGCCATCAGTGAAAGTACTAGCGGGGAAAGCTCCTACAATGAGCAGTTCTTC.

This chain links TRBV7-9 with TRBJ1-1; D is unresolved. The germline gives CDR1 SEHNR, CDR2 FQNEAQ (reference sequence). The CDR3 has 13 residues. Trimming pared 5 bases from V and 1 base from J, leaving 8 bases between. The CDR3 is CASSVLTNTEAFF. In nucleotides, the CDR3 is TGTGCCAGCAGCGTCTTAACGAACACTGAAGCTTTCTTT.

The genes are TRBV27 and TRBJ2-2; no clear D gene. CDR1 is MNHEY, CDR2 SMNVEV, per germline (reference sequence). This CDR3 is built from 15 residues. Trimming shortened V by 2 bases and J by 0 bases, and 7 bases separated the two germline ends. CDR3 nucleotides: TGTGCCAGCAGTTTAACCCCCTCGAACACCGGGGAGCTGTTTTTT. Translation: CASSLTPSNTGELFF.

The J gene is TRBJ2-7, the V gene TRBV7-9; TRBD1 agrees at 9 bases. The CDR3 extends over 14 amino acids. J gave up 6 bases and V 4 bases, and 7 bases lay outside the gene matches. Germline CDR1 reads SEHNR; CDR2 reads FQNEAQ (reference sequence). In nucleotides, the CDR3 is TGTGCCAGCAGCTCTCCGGACAGGGGTCCCGAGCAGTACTTC. It yields the protein CASSSPDRGPEQYF.

V usage is TRBV24-1 and J usage is TRBJ2-1; a weak D match, TRBD2 (6 bases). The V gene lost 4 bases and the J gene lost 7 bases, with 19 bases spanning the gap. In germline, CDR1 is KGHDR, CDR2 SFDVKD. The length of the CDR3 is 16 residues. CDR3: CATSDPSGGRGNEQFF. CDR3 DNA: TGTGCCACCAGTGACCCTTCCGGGGGACGGGGAAATGAGCAGTTCTTC.

CDR3 residues: CASSADRGKIYF. The CDR3 bases are TGTGCCAGCAGTGCCGACAGGGGGAAGATATATTTT. V and J are TRBV2 and TRBJ1-3; 9 bases map to TRBD1. Trimming removed 4 bases from V and 13 bases from J; junction bases left unmatched: 5. Germline V gene sequence: CDR1 SNHLY, CDR2 FYNNEI. The CDR3 extends over 12 amino acids.

The chain recombines TRBV7-2 with TRBJ2-3; 8 bases line up with TRBD2. Germline V gene data show CDR1 as SGHTA and CDR2 as FQGNSA. V lost 3 bases to trimming and J lost 6 bases; unmatched junction nucleotides: 14. This CDR3 has 17 residues. In nucleotides, the CDR3 is TGTGCCAGCAGCTTCCTCGGCCAGCGGGGGCCCTTCGATACGCAGTATTTT. Translated: CASSFLGQRGPFDTQYF.

The rearrangement uses TRBV7-2 and TRBJ2-7, with D tentatively TRBD1 or TRBD2 (6 bases each). The V end lost 5 bases, the J end lost 3 bases, and 14 bases lay between the germline ends. CDR1 is SGHTA, CDR2 FQGNSA, per germline. This CDR3 is built from 14 residues. The CDR3 sequence is CASSQAGTNYEQYF. The CDR3, as DNA: TGTGCCAGCAGCCAGGCGGGGACAAACTACGAGCAGTACTTC.

CDR3 nucleotide sequence: TGTGCCAGCAGCGTAGATCCCAGCGGGAAATACGAGCAGTACTTC. Its protein is CASSVDPSGKYEQYF. This sequence joins TRBV9 and TRBJ2-7; 7 bases line up with TRBD2. V was clipped by 0 bases and J by 4 bases; unmatched bases: 7. CDR1 is SGDLS, CDR2 YYNGEE, per germline. CDR3 length: 15 amino acids.